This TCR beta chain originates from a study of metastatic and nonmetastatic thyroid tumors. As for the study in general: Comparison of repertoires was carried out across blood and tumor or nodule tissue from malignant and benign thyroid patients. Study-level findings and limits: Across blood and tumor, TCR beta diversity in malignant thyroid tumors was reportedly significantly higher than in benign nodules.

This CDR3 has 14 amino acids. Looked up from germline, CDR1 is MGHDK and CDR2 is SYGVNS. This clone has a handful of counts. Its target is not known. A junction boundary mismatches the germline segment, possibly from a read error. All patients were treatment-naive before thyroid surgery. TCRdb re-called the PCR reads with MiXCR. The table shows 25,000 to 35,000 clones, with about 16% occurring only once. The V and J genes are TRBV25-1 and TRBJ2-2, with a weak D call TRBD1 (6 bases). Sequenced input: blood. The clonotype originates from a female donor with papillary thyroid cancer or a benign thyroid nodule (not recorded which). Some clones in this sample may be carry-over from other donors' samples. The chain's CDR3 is CASLQGPLTRELFF. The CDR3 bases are TGTGCCAGCCTACAGGGTCCGCTCACCCGGGAGCTGTTTTTT.